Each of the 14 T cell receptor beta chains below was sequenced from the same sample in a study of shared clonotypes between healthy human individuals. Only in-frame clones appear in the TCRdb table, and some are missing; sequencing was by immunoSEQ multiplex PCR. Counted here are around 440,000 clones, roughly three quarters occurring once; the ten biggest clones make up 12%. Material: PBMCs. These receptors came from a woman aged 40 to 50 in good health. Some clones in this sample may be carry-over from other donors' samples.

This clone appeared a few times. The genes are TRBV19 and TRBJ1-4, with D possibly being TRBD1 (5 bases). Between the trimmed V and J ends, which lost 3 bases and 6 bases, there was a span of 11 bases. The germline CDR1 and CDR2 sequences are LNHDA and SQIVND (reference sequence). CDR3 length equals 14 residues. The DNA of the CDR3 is TGTGCCAGTAGTATGGCGGGGCTTGATGAAAAACTGTTTTTT. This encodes CASSMAGLDEKLFF. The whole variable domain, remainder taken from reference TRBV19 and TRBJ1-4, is DGGITQSPKYLFRKEGQNVTLSCEQNLNHDAMYWYRQDPGQGLRLIYYSQIVNDFQKGDIAEGYSVSREKKESFPLTVTSAQKNPTAFYLCASSMAGLDEKLFFGSGTQLSVL.

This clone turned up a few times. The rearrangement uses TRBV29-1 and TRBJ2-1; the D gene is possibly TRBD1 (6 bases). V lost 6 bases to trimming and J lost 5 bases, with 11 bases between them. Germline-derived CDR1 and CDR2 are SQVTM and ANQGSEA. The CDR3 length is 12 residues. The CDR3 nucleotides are TGCAGCGTGATCGGACAGAACAATGAGCAGTTCTTC. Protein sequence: CSVIGQNNEQFF.

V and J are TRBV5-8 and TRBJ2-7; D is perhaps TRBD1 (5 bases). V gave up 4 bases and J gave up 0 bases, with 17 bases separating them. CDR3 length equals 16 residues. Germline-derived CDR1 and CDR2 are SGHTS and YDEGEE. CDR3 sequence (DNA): TGTGCCAGCAGCCACCGGACACCCCAGGGCTCCTACGAGCAGTACTTC. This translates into CASSHRTPQGSYEQYF.

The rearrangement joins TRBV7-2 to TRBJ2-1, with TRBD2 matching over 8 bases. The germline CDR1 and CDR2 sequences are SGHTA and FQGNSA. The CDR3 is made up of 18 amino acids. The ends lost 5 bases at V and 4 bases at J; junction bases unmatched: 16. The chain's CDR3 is CASSPTPGTGGAYNEQFF. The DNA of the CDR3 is TGTGCCAGCAGCCCAACCCCAGGGACGGGAGGGGCGTACAATGAGCAGTTCTTC.

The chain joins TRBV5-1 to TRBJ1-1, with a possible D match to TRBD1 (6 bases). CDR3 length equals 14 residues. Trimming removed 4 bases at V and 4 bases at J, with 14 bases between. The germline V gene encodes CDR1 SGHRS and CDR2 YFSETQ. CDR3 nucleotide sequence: TGCGCCAGCAGCACGACAGGTCCCGGCACTGAAGCTTTCTTT. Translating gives CASSTTGPGTEAFF.

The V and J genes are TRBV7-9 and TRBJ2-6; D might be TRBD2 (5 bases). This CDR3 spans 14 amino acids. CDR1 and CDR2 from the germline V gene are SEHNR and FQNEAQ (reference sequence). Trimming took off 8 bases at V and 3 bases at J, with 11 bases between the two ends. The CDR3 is CASATGVGANVLTF. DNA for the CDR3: TGTGCCAGCGCCACCGGGGTTGGGGCCAACGTCCTGACTTTC.

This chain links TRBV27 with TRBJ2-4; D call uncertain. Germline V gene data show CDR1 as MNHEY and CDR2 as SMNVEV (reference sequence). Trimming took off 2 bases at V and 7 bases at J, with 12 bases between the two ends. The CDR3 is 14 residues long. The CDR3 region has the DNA TGTGCCAGCAGTTTAAGTGGAGTGGGTAACATTCAGTACTTC. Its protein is CASSLSGVGNIQYF.

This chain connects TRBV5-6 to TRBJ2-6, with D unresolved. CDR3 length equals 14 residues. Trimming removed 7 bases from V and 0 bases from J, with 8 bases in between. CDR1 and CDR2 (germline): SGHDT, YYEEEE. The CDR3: CASGEASGANVLTF. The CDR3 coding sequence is TGTGCCAGCGGGGAAGCCTCTGGGGCCAACGTCCTGACTTTC. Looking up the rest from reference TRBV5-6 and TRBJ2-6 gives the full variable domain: DAGVTQSPTHLIKTRGQQVTLRCSPKSGHDTVSWYQQALGQGPQFIFQYYEEEERQRGNFPDRFSGHQFPNYSSELNVNALLLGDSALYLCASGEASGANVLTFGAGSRLTVL.

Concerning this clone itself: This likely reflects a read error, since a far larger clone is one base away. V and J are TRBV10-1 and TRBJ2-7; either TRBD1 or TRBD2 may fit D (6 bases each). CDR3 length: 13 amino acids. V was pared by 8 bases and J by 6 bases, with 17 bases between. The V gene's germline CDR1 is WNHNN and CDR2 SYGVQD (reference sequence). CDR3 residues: CASGPSRGGEQYF. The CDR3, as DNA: TGCGCCAGCGGCCCGAGCAGGGGAGGCGAGCAGTACTTC.

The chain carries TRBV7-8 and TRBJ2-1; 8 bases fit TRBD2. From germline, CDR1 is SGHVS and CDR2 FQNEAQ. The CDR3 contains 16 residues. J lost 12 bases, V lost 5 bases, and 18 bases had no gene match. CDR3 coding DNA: TGTGCCAGCAGCCCCCGGGAGGGAAATACAATGAGTTGGCAGTTCTTC. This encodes CASSPREGNTMSWQFF.

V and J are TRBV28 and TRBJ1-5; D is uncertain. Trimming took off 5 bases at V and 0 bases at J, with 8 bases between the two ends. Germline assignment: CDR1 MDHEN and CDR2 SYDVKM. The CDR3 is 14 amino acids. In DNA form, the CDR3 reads TGTGCCAGCAGTCTAAGCCCTAGCAATCAGCCCCAGCATTTT. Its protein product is CASSLSPSNQPQHF.

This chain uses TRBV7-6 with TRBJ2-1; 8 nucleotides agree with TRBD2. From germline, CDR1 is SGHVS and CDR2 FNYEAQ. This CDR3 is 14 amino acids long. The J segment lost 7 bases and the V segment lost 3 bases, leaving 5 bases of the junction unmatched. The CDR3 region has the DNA TGTGCCAGCAGCTTGAGGACTAGCTTTAATGAGCAGTTCTTC. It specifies CASSLRTSFNEQFF.

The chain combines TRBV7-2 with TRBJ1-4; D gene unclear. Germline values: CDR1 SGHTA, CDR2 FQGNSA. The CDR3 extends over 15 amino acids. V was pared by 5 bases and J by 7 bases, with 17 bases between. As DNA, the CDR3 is TGTGCCAGCAGCAGTCAAGCCGGGGTAGTTGAAAAACTGTTTTTT. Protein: CASSSQAGVVEKLFF.

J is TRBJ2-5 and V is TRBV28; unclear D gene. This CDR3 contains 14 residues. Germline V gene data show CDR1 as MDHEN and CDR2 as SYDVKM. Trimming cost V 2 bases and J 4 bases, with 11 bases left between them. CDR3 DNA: TGTGCCAGCAGTTTAGTTGTAGGGTTAGAGACCCAGTACTTC. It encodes CASSLVVGLETQYF.